A single sample gave rise to the 2 T cell receptor beta chains below, sequenced in a study of Graves' ophthalmopathy and Graves' hyperthyroidism (dated by TCRdb to 2017 to 2018). TCRdb lists the instrument as Illumina HiSeq 2000. For repertoire sequencing, the TCR beta CDR3 regions were amplified from RNA transcripts. The first round of RT-PCR was done with HTBI primers and the Qiagen OneStep RT-PCR kit, and was followed by a second round of multiplex PCR, then size selection and purification. TCRdb reprocessing: public reads trimmed at Q25 with fastp, clones called with MiXCR, in-frame beta chains kept. Merged by CDR3 protein, the rows form single entries marked with the most common genes and DNA. This sample holds about 500,000 distinct CDR3 sequences; about 15% were observed only once. Approximately 9.8% of the sample comes from the top ten. The material sequenced was blood. The origin of the receptors is a woman in her twenties or thirties with Graves' ophthalmopathy. Donor details come from another sample of the same person, matched by shared clones.

This clonotype appeared many times. The chain employs TRBV24-1 and TRBJ1-2, with D possibly matching TRBD1 (5 bases). Germline V gene data show CDR1 as KGHDR and CDR2 as SFDVKD. CDR3 length equals 14 residues. The ends were cut back, 3 bases at V and 8 bases at J, with 15 bases in the middle. The CDR3 reads CATSDPRTRGGYTF. CDR3 coding DNA: TGTGCCACCAGTGATCCCCGGACACGCGGAGGCTACACCTTC.

This clonotype occurred once. The V gene is TRBV18, the J gene TRBJ2-2; D remains unclear. Germline V gene data show CDR1 as KGHSH and CDR2 as LQKENI. With 1 base removed from V and 5 bases from J, the gap between germline ends came to 8 bases. The CDR3 contains 14 residues. Written as DNA, the CDR3 is TGTGCCAGCTCACCACAGAGACGGACCGGGGAGCTGTTTTTT. This sequence encodes CASSPQRRTGELFF.